This is a list of T cell receptor beta chains from one sample in a study of T cell responses to AZD1222 COVID-19 vaccine. Generated by immunoSEQ multiplex PCR, the TCRdb table keeps only in-frame clones and is missing some. The sample holds around 130,000 clones, 93% seen once. Material: peripheral blood, obtained on day 0 of AZD1222 vaccination. These receptors all stem from an adult in good health. The CDR3 runs from the conserved cysteine through the conserved F or W. The D gene is left open where the match is weak. Where a row states a size, it is once, few, many or the class of an expanded clone; other rows omit it.

V gene	clone size	J gene	D gene	CDR3 protein	CDR3 DNA
TRBV18	-	TRBJ2-1	-	CASSPRLDNEQFF	TGTGCCAGCTCACCCAGATTAGACAATGAGCAGTTCTTC
TRBV15	-	TRBJ2-3	-	CATSGRDSDTQYF	TGTGCCACCAGCGGAAGAGATTCAGATACGCAGTATTTT
TRBV2	-	TRBJ1-2	-	CASSGPGSYGYTF	TGTGCCAGCAGTGGGCCCGGGTCCTATGGCTACACCTTC
TRBV4-1	-	TRBJ1-4	-	CASSRMGKAGFATNEKLFF	TGCGCCAGCAGCCGGATGGGAAAGGCGGGTTTTGCAACTAATGAAAAACTGTTTTTT
TRBV11-1	once	TRBJ1-2	-	CASSPTGYPNYGYTF	TGTGCCAGCAGCCCGACAGGTTACCCCAACTATGGCTACACCTTC
TRBV11-2	-	TRBJ2-1	-	CASSLAGQSSYNEQFF	TGTGCCAGCAGCTTAGCCGGTCAAAGCTCCTACAATGAGCAGTTCTTC
TRBV5-5	-	TRBJ2-1	TRBD2	CASSLESPSGGEQFF	TGTGCCAGCAGCTTGGAGTCCCCTAGCGGAGGTGAGCAGTTCTTC
TRBV5-1	-	TRBJ1-2	-	CASRTSVGLGGYTF	TGCGCCAGCAGAACGTCGGTGGGTTTAGGGGGCTACACCTTC
TRBV19	few	TRBJ1-6	TRBD1	CASSSGQGTNSPLHF	TGTGCCAGTAGTTCTGGACAGGGAACTAATTCACCCCTCCACTTT
TRBV6-5	-	TRBJ1-1	TRBD1	CASSRLQGIGEAFF	TGTGCCAGCAGTAGACTACAGGGGATTGGTGAAGCTTTCTTT
TRBV4-2	many	TRBJ1-5	TRBD1	CASSPGTGGQPQHF	TGTGCCAGCAGCCCCGGGACAGGGGGTCAGCCCCAGCATTTT
TRBV27	-	TRBJ2-1	-	CASSLRTAYNEQFF	TGTGCCAGCAGTCTACGGACAGCCTACAATGAGCAGTTCTTC
TRBV3-1/TRBV3-2	-	TRBJ1-1	-	CASSQVTLGNTEAFF	TGTGCCAGCAGCCAAGTGACTTTGGGGAACACTGAAGCTTTCTTT
TRBV2	once	TRBJ1-2	TRBD1	CASDLQGSYGYTF	TGTGCCAGCGACCTACAGGGGAGCTATGGCTACACCTTC
TRBV6-5	-	TRBJ1-2	-	CASKPGRSNYGYTF	TGTGCCAGCAAGCCAGGACGCTCTAACTATGGCTACACCTTC
TRBV7-9	-	TRBJ2-1	-	CASSLFNEQFF	TGTGCCAGCAGCTTATTCAATGAGCAGTTCTTC
TRBV3-1/TRBV3-2	-	TRBJ1-5	-	CASSQDPRQPQHF	TGTGCCAGCAGCCAAGACCCCAGGCAGCCCCAGCATTTT
TRBV27	-	TRBJ2-6	-	CASSGAPSSGANVLTF	TGTGCCAGCAGTGGAGCGCCAAGCTCTGGGGCCAACGTCCTGACTTTC
TRBV2	-	TRBJ1-2	TRBD1	CASSEARTGVGGTF	TGTGCCAGCAGTGAGGCTCGGACAGGCGTCGGTGGCACCTTC
TRBV5-1	-	TRBJ1-1	-	CASSLEVRGYTEAFF	TGCGCCAGCAGCTTGGAGGTTCGGGGGTACACTGAAGCTTTCTTT
TRBV7-9	-	TRBJ1-1	-	CASSLVRFGRGYTNTEAFF	TGTGCCAGCAGCTTAGTCAGGTTTGGCAGGGGCTACACGAACACTGAAGCTTTCTTT
TRBV6-1	-	TRBJ1-5	TRBD1	CASSEALRTGGGGQPQHF	TGTGCCAGCAGTGAAGCGCTTCGTACAGGGGGGGGCGGTCAGCCCCAGCATTTT
TRBV2	-	TRBJ1-3	-	CASRGSTGGNTIYF	TGTGCCAGCAGGGGGTCCACTGGAGGAAACACCATATATTTT
TRBV2	-	TRBJ1-3	-	CASSAVGDTIYF	TGTGCCAGCAGCGCAGTCGGGGACACCATATATTTT
TRBV19	once	TRBJ1-1	-	CASSVLGEGAFF	TGTGCCAGTAGTGTTTTAGGGGAGGGAGCTTTCTTT
TRBV5-1	-	TRBJ1-1	-	CASSLNPPAATMNTEAFF	TGCGCCAGCAGCTTGAACCCCCCGGCAGCTACCATGAACACTGAAGCTTTCTTT
TRBV5-6	-	TRBJ1-2	-	CASSLQGLGEDYTF	TGTGCCAGCAGTTTGCAAGGTTTGGGGGAGGACTACACCTTC
TRBV24-1	-	TRBJ1-1	-	CATSDLMLENTEAFF	TGTGCCACCAGTGATTTGATGTTGGAAAACACTGAAGCTTTCTTT
TRBV5-4	few	TRBJ2-5	TRBD2	CASSPGGRGAGKETQYF	TGTGCCAGCAGCCCGGGAGGGCGGGGGGCTGGGAAAGAGACCCAGTACTTC